A selection of T cell receptor beta chains follows, all from one sample in a study of response to subunit inactivated influenza vaccine. Using its own MiXCR run on the RT-PCR reads, TCRdb lists one record per CDR3 protein. The sample lists about 180,000 distinct CDR3 sequences, approximately 8.7% occurring once. The specimen was non-naive T cells sorted from PBMCs, collected on the day of vaccination. The receptors stem from a man in his fifties who received an inactivated influenza vaccine. The CDR3 runs from the conserved cysteine through the conserved F or W.

>TRBV7-6|TRBJ2-7
CASSLATGGGGEQYF
>TRBV4-2|TRBJ2-3
CASSQDWGASTDTQYF
>TRBV3-1|TRBJ2-2
CASSQPHTGELFF
>TRBV6-5|TRBJ2-2
CASSYSMEAGELFF
>TRBV28|TRBJ1-5
CASSLGLGVSNQPQHF
>TRBV20-1|TRBJ2-7
CCARDVQAGGRYEQYF
>TRBV2|TRBJ2-7
CARQQGIEQYF
>TRBV15|TRBJ2-5
CATSRDPGQGARDQYF
>TRBV28|TRBJ2-5
CASSRRTPETQYF
>TRBV5-1|TRBJ1-1
CASSLDGQEIRGAFF
>TRBV24-1|TRBJ2-3
CATSGSSGESTDTQYF
>TRBV7-6|TRBJ1-6
CASSLEGDSSLHF
>TRBV9|TRBJ2-7
CASSADTNEQYF
>TRBV2|TRBJ2-1
CASSPHQESPQFF
>TRBV15|TRBJ2-7
CATSRDLGGRGEQYF
>TRBV5-1|TRBJ2-7
CASSSTGGSYEQYF
>TRBV6-8|TRBJ1-5
CASSYLEPQHF
>TRBV6-1|TRBJ1-2
CASSGARAYGYTF
>TRBV27|TRBJ1-2
CASSLRFGYGYTF
>TRBV20-1|TRBJ1-6
CSARSPREGMDNSPLHF
>TRBV20-1|TRBJ1-5
CSAGTGTGNQPQHF
>TRBV18|TRBJ2-7
CASSPSVQGGEQYF
>TRBV7-8|TRBJ1-1
CASSLASMGLWGGFDTEAFF
>TRBV11-2|TRBJ2-2
CASSAQISGSGELFF
>TRBV6-2/TRBV6-3|TRBJ2-7
CASSVARGAGYEQYF
>TRBV5-1|TRBJ2-1
CASSTLTGAYYNEQFF
>TRBV6-2/TRBV6-3|TRBJ2-7
CASSYSTGVYEQYF
>TRBV20-1|TRBJ1-6
CSARLGSSYNSPLHF
>TRBV5-1|TRBJ2-7
CASSLEEAAASPGYEQYF
>TRBV4-3|TRBJ2-5
CASSQDGGRKTQYF
>TRBV19|TRBJ2-7
CASSTLEGGSYEQYF
>TRBV4-3|TRBJ2-1
CASTDQLAGSDEQFF
>TRBV7-9|TRBJ1-2
CASSLGSVEGYTF
>TRBV20-1|TRBJ2-3
CSADRLAGVISDTQYF
>TRBV30|TRBJ2-2
CAWSVKSAGELFF
>TRBV3-1|TRBJ2-4
CASSQGFNIQYF
>TRBV27|TRBJ2-1
CASSLLAGGSLSEQFF
>TRBV7-8|TRBJ2-3
CASSLDPMIDTQYF
>TRBV28|TRBJ1-6
CASSFLKKDSPLHF
>TRBV12-3/TRBV12-4|TRBJ2-5
CASSKSGTAQETQYF